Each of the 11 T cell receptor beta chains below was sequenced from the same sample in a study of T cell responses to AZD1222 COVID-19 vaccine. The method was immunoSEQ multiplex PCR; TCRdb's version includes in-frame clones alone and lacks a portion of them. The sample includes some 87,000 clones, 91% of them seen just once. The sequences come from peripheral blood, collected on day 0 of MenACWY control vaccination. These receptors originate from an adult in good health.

The CDR3 region is CATRDIPGELFF. CDR3 DNA sequence: TGTGCCACCCGGGACATCCCCGGGGAGCTGTTTTTT. The chain has TRBV28 and TRBJ2-2; D might be TRBD1 (6 bases). The V and J ends lost 10 bases and 6 bases respectively, with 12 bases between them. The germline V gene has CDR1 MDHEN and CDR2 SYDVKM. The CDR3 sequence is 12 residues long.

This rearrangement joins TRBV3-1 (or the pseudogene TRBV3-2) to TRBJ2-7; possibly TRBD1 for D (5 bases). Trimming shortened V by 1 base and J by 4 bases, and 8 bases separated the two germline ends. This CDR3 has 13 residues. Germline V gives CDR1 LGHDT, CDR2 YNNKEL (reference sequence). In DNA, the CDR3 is TGTGCCAGCAGCCAAGTTCAGGGATACGAGCAGTACTTC. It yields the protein CASSQVQGYEQYF.

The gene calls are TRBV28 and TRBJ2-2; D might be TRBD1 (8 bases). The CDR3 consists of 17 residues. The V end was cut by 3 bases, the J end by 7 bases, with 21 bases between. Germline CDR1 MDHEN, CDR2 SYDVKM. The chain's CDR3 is CASSLWGGQDVNGELFF. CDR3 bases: TGTGCCAGCAGTTTGTGGGGGGGACAGGATGTCAACGGGGAGCTGTTTTTT.

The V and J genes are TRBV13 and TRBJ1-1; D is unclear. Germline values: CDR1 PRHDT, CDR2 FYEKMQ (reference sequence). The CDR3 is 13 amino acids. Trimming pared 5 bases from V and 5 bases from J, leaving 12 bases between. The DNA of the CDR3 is TGTGCCAGCAGCCCGGACGGTGGGACTGAAGCTTTCTTT. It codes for CASSPDGGTEAFF.

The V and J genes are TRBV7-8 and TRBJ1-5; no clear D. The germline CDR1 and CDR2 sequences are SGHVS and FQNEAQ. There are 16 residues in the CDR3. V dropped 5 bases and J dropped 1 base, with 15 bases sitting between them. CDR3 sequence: CASSPGEIFSNQPQHF. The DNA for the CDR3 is TGTGCCAGCAGCCCCGGGGAGATATTCAGCAATCAGCCCCAGCATTTT. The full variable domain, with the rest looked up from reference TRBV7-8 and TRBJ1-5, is GAGVSQSPRYKVAKRGQDVALRCDPISGHVSLFWYQQALGQGPEFLTYFQNEAQLDKSGLPSDRFFAERPEGSVSTLKIQRTQQEDSAVYLCASSPGEIFSNQPQHFGDGTRLSIL.

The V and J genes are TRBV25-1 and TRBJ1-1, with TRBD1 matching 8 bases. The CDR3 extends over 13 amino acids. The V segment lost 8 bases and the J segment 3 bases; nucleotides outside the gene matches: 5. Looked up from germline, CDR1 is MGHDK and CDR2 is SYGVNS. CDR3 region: CASGYRGDTEAFF. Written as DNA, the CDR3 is TGTGCCAGCGGCTACAGGGGGGACACTGAAGCTTTCTTT. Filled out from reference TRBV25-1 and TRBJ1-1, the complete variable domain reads EADIYQTPRYLVIGTGKKITLECSQTMGHDKMYWYQQDPGMELHLIHYSYGVNSTEKGDLSSESTVSRIRTEHFPLTLESARPSHTSQYLCASGYRGDTEAFFGQGTRLTVV.

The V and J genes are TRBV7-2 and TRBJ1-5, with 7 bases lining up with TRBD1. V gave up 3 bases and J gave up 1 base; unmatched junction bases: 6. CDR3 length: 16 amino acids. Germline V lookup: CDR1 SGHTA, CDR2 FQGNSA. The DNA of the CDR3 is TGTGCCAGCAGCTTGTGGGCCAGGGGGAGCAATCAGCCCCAGCATTTT. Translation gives CASSLWARGSNQPQHF.

The CDR3 is CASRTGTGAADTQYF. CDR3 sequence (DNA): TGTGCCAGCAGAACCGGGACAGGGGCAGCAGATACGCAGTATTTT. The chain is built from TRBV2 and TRBJ2-3; 10 bases line up with TRBD1. CDR3 size: 15 residues. With V trimmed by 6 bases and J by 4 bases, 7 bases remained unmatched. Germline V CDR1 and CDR2: SNHLY, FYNNEI. Drawing the rest from reference TRBV2 and TRBJ2-3, the complete variable domain is EPEVTQTPSHQVTQMGQEVILRCVPISNHLYFYWYRQILGQKVEFLVSFYNNEISEKSEIFDDQFSVERPDGSNFTLKIRSTKLEDSAMYFCASRTGTGAADTQYFGPGTRLTVL.

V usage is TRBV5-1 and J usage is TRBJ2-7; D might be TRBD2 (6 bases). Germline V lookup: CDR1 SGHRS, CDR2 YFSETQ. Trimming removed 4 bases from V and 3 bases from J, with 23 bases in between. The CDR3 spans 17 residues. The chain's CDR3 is CASSTSLAVRDSYEQYF. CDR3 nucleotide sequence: TGCGCCAGCAGCACTTCTCTTGCGGTGCGGGATAGCTACGAGCAGTACTTC.

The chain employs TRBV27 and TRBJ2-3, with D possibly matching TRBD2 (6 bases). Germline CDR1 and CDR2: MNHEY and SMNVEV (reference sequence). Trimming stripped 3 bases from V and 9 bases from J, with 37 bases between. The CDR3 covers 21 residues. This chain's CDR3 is CASSFTTPQLASKDPQITQYF. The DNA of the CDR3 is TGTGCCAGCAGTTTCACTACGCCGCAACTAGCTTCTAAGGACCCACAGATAACGCAGTATTTT.

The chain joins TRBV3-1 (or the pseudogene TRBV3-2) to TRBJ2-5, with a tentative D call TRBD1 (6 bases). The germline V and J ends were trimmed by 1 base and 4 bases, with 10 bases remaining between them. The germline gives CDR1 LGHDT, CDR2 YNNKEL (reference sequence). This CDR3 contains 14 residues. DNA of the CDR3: TGTGCCAGCAGCCAAGTAGGCAGGGGAGAGACCCAGTACTTC. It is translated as CASSQVGRGETQYF.